This section outlines one TCR beta chain sequence together with its context. Germline assignment: CDR1 SGHTA and CDR2 FQGNSA. The CDR3 has 16 amino acids. V was pared by 0 bases and J by 7 bases, with 9 bases of the junction left unmatched. Enrolled through a virtual design, the participants were between roughly 18 and 90 years of age and came from 24 US areas. Cohort allocation depended upon clinical history that participants reported. Each recovered donor of Cohort 3 presented with two negative PCRs, clearance, or symptom resolution. The data were taken from a study of blood T cell repertoires in COVID-19. Study information: Nucleic acid was either cDNA or gDNA, and it came from T cells, B-cell-depleted T cells, or PBMCs.

Method: immunoSEQ multiplex PCR; TCRdb's copy keeps in-frame clones and lacks some. The sample holds approximately 300,000 clones, nearly 90% seen once. This chain uses TRBV7-2 with TRBJ2-5; TRBD2 matches at 9 bases. This clonotype was obtained from a woman aged 30 to 39 who had recovered from COVID-19. What was sequenced was PBMCs or T cells enriched from blood (not recorded which). The CDR3 sequence is CASSLAGLATSATQYF. In DNA form, the CDR3 reads TGTGCCAGCAGCTTAGCGGGACTAGCAACCAGTGCGACCCAGTACTTC.